This T cell receptor (beta chain) was sequenced in a study of blood T cell repertoires in COVID-19. In the study overall: Samples representing acute and convalescent COVID-19 were sourced from the United States, Italy and Spain.

The V gene lost 0 bases and the J gene lost 5 bases, with 12 bases spanning the gap. This CDR3 region has 15 residues. Germline V gives CDR1 SGHRS, CDR2 YFSETQ. This clone was detected only a few times. Some clones are missing from TCRdb's copy, which holds only in-frame ones; the method was immunoSEQ multiplex PCR. Among 200,000 to 250,000 clones listed, approximately 78% were seen once. This chain uses TRBV5-1 with TRBJ2-1; D may be TRBD2 (7 bases). This clonotype was obtained from a woman aged 40 to 49 with acute or convalescent COVID-19. The source material was peripheral blood. CDR3 region: CASSLVRGGHNEQFF. The CDR3 bases are TGCGCCAGCAGCTTGGTGAGGGGGGGCCACAATGAGCAGTTCTTC. The whole variable domain, filled in from reference TRBV5-1 and TRBJ2-1, reads KAGVTQTPRYLIKTRGQQVTLSCSPISGHRSVSWYQQTPGQGLQFLFEYFSETQRNKGNFPGRFSGRQFSNSRSEMNVSTLELGDSALYLCASSLVRGGHNEQFFGPGTRLTVL.